This T cell receptor (beta chain) is drawn from a study of metastatic and nonmetastatic thyroid tumors. TCRdb re-called the PCR reads with MiXCR. The table records tens of thousands of clones, 12% of them present only once. The length of the CDR3 is 14 residues. After removal of 4 bases from V and 5 bases from J, the junction contained 6 bases not matched to a gene. Germline values: CDR1 SNHLY, CDR2 FYNNEI. There were no patients who had received any treatment before thyroid surgery. This clone appeared many times. V usage is TRBV2 and J usage is TRBJ2-7, with TRBD2 matching over 9 bases. The origin of this receptor is a female donor with papillary thyroid cancer or a benign thyroid nodule (not recorded which). Some clones in this sample may be carry-over from other donors' samples. The source material was blood. CDR3 coding DNA: TGTGCCAGCAGTGTAGGCGGGAGGGCACACGAGCAGTACTTC. Residues: CASSVGGRAHEQYF.